The 5 T cell receptor beta chains given below trace back to one sample, sequenced in a study of blood T cell repertoires in COVID-19 (dated by TCRdb to 2019 to 2021). Library preparation employed the immunoSEQ multiplex PCR assay. TCRdb obtained this table from immuneACCESS and retained in-frame rearrangements with V and J assigned. These tables miss some clones; where compared with another copy, unresolved V genes account for less than half of the shortfall, and the remainder is unexplained. A total of 200,000 to 250,000 clones appear in this sample, 81% of them only once. 6.5% to 9.5% of the sample is held by the ten biggest clonotypes. Specimen: peripheral blood. These receptor sequences come from a woman aged 80 or older with COVID-19, enrolled during active disease.

The chain employs TRBV7-3 and TRBJ1-1, with 7 bases aligning to TRBD1. The CDR3 is 13 residues long. Germline-derived CDR1 and CDR2 are SGHTA and FQGTGA. J gave up 6 bases and V 1 base, and 2 bases lay outside the gene matches. This chain's CDR3 is CASSLSQGAEAFF. Here the CDR3 DNA reads TGTGCCAGCAGCTTAAGCCAGGGGGCTGAAGCTTTCTTT.

The V gene is TRBV7-8, the J gene TRBJ2-5; D perhaps matches TRBD1 (6 bases). There are 12 residues in the CDR3. CDR1 and CDR2 from the germline V gene are SGHVS and FQNEAQ. V was cut by 11 bases and J by 1 base, with 11 bases left in between. CDR3 bases: TGTGCCTCCCAGGGGTCCCAAGAGACCCAGTACTTC. This sequence encodes CASQGSQETQYF.

The chain links TRBV5-1 to TRBJ2-3; 13 bases fit TRBD2. Germline V gene sequence: CDR1 SGHRS, CDR2 YFSETQ. The trim removed 5 bases at V and 3 bases at J, leaving 3 bases unmatched. The CDR3 sequence is 15 residues long. The CDR3, as DNA: TGCGCCAGCAGGTGGACTAGCGGGAGAACAGATACGCAGTATTTT. Protein product: CASRWTSGRTDTQYF.

The table lists this clone with a few counts. V and J are TRBV11-2 and TRBJ1-1; D remains ambiguous. This CDR3 spans 12 amino acids. Trimming took 2 bases from V and 4 from J, leaving 5 bases between them. Germline V gene lookup returns CDR1 SGHAT and CDR2 FQNNGV. This chain's CDR3 is CASSLTGTEAFF. The CDR3 nucleotides read TGTGCCAGCAGCTTAACCGGCACTGAAGCTTTCTTT.

For this clone: Other DNA sequences from this sample encode an identical CDR3 as well. The rearrangement links TRBV9 to TRBJ2-2, with 7 bases matching TRBD1. Germline values: CDR1 SGDLS, CDR2 YYNGEE. With V trimmed by 3 bases and J by 1 base, 3 bases remained unmatched. This CDR3 region has 15 residues. Here the CDR3 reads CASSARTGNTGELFF. The DNA of the CDR3 is TGTGCCAGCAGCGCCCGGACAGGGAACACCGGGGAGCTGTTTTTT.